Listed here are 16 T cell receptor beta chains from one sample, sequenced in a study of blood T cells in healthy people across ages. Through a sample-barcoded 5' primer and a J-beta primer mix, a second PCR was run for roughly 6 to 12 cycles. TCRdb ran MiXCR on the 5' RACE reads and lists one entry per CDR3 protein. The table lists about 1.8 million distinct CDR3 sequences, roughly 50% of them singletons. Sequenced material: blood. Every receptor here comes from a woman aged 40-49 years in good health.

This clonotype showed up many times. V and J are TRBV10-3 and TRBJ2-3; 8 bases fit TRBD1. V shed 6 bases, J shed 4 bases, and the junction held 6 bases outside the gene matches. Germline CDR1 and CDR2: ENHRY and SYGVKD. This CDR3 has 14 residues. The chain's CDR3 is CAIRDTGGSDTQYF. CDR3 nucleotides: TGTGCCATCAGAGATACAGGGGGATCAGATACGCAGTATTTT.

This clonotype turned up a few times. The genes are TRBV7-9 and TRBJ2-5; D is unclear. The CDR3 loop spans 12 amino acids. CDR1 SEHNR and CDR2 FQNEAQ come from the germline V gene (reference sequence). The ends were cut back, 3 bases at V and 4 bases at J, with 6 bases in the middle. CDR3 sequence reads: CASSFPSETQYF. The CDR3 DNA reads TGTGCCAGCAGCTTTCCGTCAGAGACCCAGTACTTC.

This clonotype was seen only once. The chain uses TRBV4-2 and TRBJ1-2; 7 nucleotides align to TRBD1. This CDR3 has 15 residues. V shed 1 base, J shed 2 bases, and the junction held 4 bases outside the gene matches. CDR1 is LGHNA, CDR2 YNFKEQ, per germline. CDR3 amino acids: CASSQGQGKNYGYTF. The CDR3 DNA sequence: TGTGCCAGCAGCCAAGGACAGGGCAAGAACTATGGCTACACCTTC.

This chain connects TRBV5-4 to TRBJ1-2, with 9 bases matching TRBD1. The trim removed 4 bases at V and 4 bases at J, leaving 11 bases unmatched. The CDR3 sequence is 16 residues long. The germline V gene has CDR1 SGHNT and CDR2 YYREEE (reference sequence). The CDR3 bases are TGTGCCAGCAGCCCCGACCGGACAGGGGCAACCTATGGCTACACCTTC. It specifies CASSPDRTGATYGYTF.

This clonotype was counted a few times. V usage is TRBV5-1 and J usage is TRBJ2-5; possibly TRBD1 for D (7 bases). The CDR3 contains 13 residues. Trimming took off 7 bases at V and 2 bases at J, with 12 bases between the two ends. Germline lookup yields CDR1 SGHRS and CDR2 YFSETQ. The CDR3 DNA is TGCGCCAGCGGGCAGGGGGGACAAGAGACCCAGTACTTC. Translation gives CASGQGGQETQYF.

The chain joins TRBV20-1 to TRBJ2-5; 7 positions match TRBD1. Germline V gene data show CDR1 as DFQATT and CDR2 as SNEGSKA (reference sequence). Trimming at V came to 0 bases and at J to 11 bases, leaving 15 bases not matched to a gene. The CDR3 has 15 residues. The CDR3 DNA follows: TGCAGTGCTAGAGACCGGGACAGCTATGTGGGGGAGCAGTACTTC. It translates to CSARDRDSYVGEQYF.

This chain uses TRBV20-1 with TRBJ1-1; maybe TRBD1 (6 bases). V gave up 7 bases and J gave up 3 bases, with 18 bases separating them. The CDR3 sequence is 14 residues long. Germline values: CDR1 DFQATT, CDR2 SNEGSKA (reference sequence). CDR3 coding DNA: TGCAGTGTCGCCCTACCGGGGGCTCACACTGAAGCTTTCTTT. Translation gives CSVALPGAHTEAFF.

The J gene is TRBJ1-1, the V gene TRBV6-5, with D maybe TRBD1 (5 bases). The CDR3 extends over 15 amino acids. V shed 0 bases and J shed 3 bases, with 11 bases lying between them. CDR1 is MNHEY, CDR2 SVGAGI, per germline. The CDR3 DNA follows: TGTGCCAGCAGTTACTCGAGCCAGGGCTACACTGAAGCTTTCTTT. Translating it yields CASSYSSQGYTEAFF.

The chain uses TRBV24-1 and TRBJ2-1; 10 bases are shared with TRBD2. Germline V gives CDR1 KGHDR, CDR2 SFDVKD. The CDR3 is 15 residues long. V gave up 5 bases and J gave up 10 bases; unmatched junction bases: 10. As DNA, the CDR3 is TGTGCCACCAGTGCTCCGGGACTAGCGTCTTGGGAGCAGTTCTTC. Protein: CATSAPGLASWEQFF.

The chain links TRBV5-1 to TRBJ2-1, with 9 positions matching TRBD2. J was trimmed by 7 bases and V by 0 bases; bases with no gene match: 8. This CDR3 region has 16 residues. Per germline, CDR1 SGHRS and CDR2 YFSETQ. Here the CDR3 DNA reads TGCGCCAGCAGCTTGGCGGCGCGGGGGGGTCAGAATGAGCAGTTCTTC. It codes for CASSLAARGGQNEQFF.

About this clonotype: The junction departs from germline at one end; a sequencing error may be responsible. The chain joins TRBV29-1 to TRBJ2-5, with 9 bases identical to TRBD1. Germline V lookup: CDR1 SQVTM, CDR2 ANQGSEA. CDR3 length: 12 residues. CDR3 amino acids: CSVQGDREIQYF. DNA for the CDR3: TGCAGCGTTCAGGGGGACAGGGAGATCCAGTACTTC. Together with reference TRBV29-1 and TRBJ2-5, the CDR3 gives the full variable domain: SAVISQKPSRDICQRGTSLTIQCQVDSQVTMMFWYRQQPGQSLTLIATANQGSEATYESGFVIDKFPISRPNLTFSTLTVSNMSPEDSSIYLCSVQGDREIQYFGPGTRLLVL.

Written as DNA, the CDR3 is TGTGCCAGCAGTTTGCGGGGACAGTACTATGGCTACACCTTC. Residues: CASSLRGQYYGYTF. The rearrangement links TRBV12-3 or TRBV12-4 to TRBJ1-2, with TRBD1 matching 7 bases. The trim removed 3 bases at V and 3 bases at J, leaving 4 bases unmatched. The CDR3 is made up of 14 amino acids.

V usage is TRBV6-5 and J usage is TRBJ1-1; a possible D gene is TRBD1 (6 bases). This CDR3 region has 15 residues. Germline CDR1 is MNHEY and CDR2 is SVGAGI. The V gene lost 8 bases and the J gene lost 3 bases, with 19 bases spanning the gap. The CDR3 DNA sequence: TGTGCCAGCCGCCGATGGGGGCGCGAGGACACTGAAGCTTTCTTT. Its translation: CASRRWGREDTEAFF.

This clonotype was observed at least ten times. The chain employs TRBV15 and TRBJ2-1; TRBD2 is a possible D gene (5 bases). CDR3 length: 12 amino acids. V was cut by 1 base and J by 8 bases, with 6 bases left in between. Germline CDR1 LNHNV, CDR2 YYDKDF (reference sequence). The CDR3 protein is CATSRVGDEQFF. CDR3 DNA sequence: TGTGCCACCAGCAGAGTCGGGGATGAGCAGTTCTTC.

This clonotype was detected many times. The genes are TRBV29-1 and TRBJ2-5; TRBD1 is a possible D gene (5 bases). The CDR3 runs to 14 residues. The germline V gene encodes CDR1 SQVTM and CDR2 ANQGSEA. V was pared by 1 base and J by 1 base, with 10 bases between. The CDR3 loop is CSVEGQNFQETQYF. In nucleotides, the CDR3 is TGCAGCGTTGAAGGACAGAATTTCCAAGAGACCCAGTACTTC.

The table lists this clonotype with a few counts. V gene TRBV28 combines with J gene TRBJ2-7; 7 bases are shared with TRBD2. This CDR3 spans 15 amino acids. The ends lost 5 bases at V and 0 bases at J; junction bases unmatched: 7. Germline CDR1 MDHEN, CDR2 SYDVKM. In DNA form, the CDR3 reads TGTGCCAGCAGTCCAAGCGGGGTTGGCTCCTACGAGCAGTACTTC. Protein sequence: CASSPSGVGSYEQYF.